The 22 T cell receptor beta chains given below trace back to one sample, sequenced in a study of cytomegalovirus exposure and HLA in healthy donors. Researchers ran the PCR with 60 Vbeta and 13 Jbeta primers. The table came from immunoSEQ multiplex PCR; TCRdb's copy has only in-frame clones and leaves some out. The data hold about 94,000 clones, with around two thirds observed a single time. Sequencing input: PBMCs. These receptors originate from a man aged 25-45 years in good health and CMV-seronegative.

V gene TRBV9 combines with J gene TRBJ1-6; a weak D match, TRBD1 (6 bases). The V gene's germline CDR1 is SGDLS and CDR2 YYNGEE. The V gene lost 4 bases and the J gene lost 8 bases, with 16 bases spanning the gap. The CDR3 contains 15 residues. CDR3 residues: CASSPRDIAYSPLHF. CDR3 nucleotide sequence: TGTGCCAGCAGCCCCCGGGACATAGCTTATTCACCCCTCCACTTT.

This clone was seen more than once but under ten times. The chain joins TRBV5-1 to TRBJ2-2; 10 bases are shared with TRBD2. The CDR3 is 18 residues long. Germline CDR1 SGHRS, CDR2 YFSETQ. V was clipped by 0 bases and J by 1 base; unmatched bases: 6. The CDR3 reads CASSLEASGGWNTGELFF. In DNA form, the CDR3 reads TGCGCCAGCAGCTTGGAGGCTAGCGGGGGATGGAACACCGGGGAGCTGTTTTTT.

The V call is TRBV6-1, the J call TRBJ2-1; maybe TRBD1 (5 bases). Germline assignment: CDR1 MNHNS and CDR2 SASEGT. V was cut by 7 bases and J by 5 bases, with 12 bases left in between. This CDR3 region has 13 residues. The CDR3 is CASNKDSHNEQFF. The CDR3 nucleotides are TGTGCCAGCAACAAAGACAGTCACAATGAGCAGTTCTTC.

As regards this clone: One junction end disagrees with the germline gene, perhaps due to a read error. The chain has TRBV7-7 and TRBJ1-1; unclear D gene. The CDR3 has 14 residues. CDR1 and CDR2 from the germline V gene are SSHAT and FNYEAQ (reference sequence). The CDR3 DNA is TGTGCTAGCAGCCCAGCGAACATGAACACTGAAGCTTTCTTT. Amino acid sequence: CASSPANMNTEAFF.

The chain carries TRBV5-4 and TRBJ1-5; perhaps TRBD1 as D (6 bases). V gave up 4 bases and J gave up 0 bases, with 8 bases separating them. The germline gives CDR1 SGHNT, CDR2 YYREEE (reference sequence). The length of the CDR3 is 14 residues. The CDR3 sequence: CASSRTVSNQPQHF. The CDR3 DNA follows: TGTGCCAGCAGCCGGACAGTTAGCAATCAGCCCCAGCATTTT.

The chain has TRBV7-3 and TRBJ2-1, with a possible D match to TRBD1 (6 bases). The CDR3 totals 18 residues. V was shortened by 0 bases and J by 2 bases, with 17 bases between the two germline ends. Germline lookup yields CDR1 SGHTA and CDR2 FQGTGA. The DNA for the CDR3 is TGTGCCAGCAGCTTAACCCTATCATCAGGGGTTCCCTACAATGAGCAGTTCTTC. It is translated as CASSLTLSSGVPYNEQFF.

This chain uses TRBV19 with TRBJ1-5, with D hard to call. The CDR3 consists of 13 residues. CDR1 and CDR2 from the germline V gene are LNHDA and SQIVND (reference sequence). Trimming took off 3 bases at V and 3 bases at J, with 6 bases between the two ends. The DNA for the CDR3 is TGTGCCAGTAGTATCGGGAACAATCAGCCCCAGCATTTT. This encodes CASSIGNNQPQHF.

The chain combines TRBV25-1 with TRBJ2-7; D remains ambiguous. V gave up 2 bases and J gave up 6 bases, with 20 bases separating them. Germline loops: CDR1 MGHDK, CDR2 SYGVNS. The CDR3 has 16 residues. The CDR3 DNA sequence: TGTGCCAGCAGTGAAATCTCCGTCCCCGGTCATGGCGAGCAGTACTTC. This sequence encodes CASSEISVPGHGEQYF.

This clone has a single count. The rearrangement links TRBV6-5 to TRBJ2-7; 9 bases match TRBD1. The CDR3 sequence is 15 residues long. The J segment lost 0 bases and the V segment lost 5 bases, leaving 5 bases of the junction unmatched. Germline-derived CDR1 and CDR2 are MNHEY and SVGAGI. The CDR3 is CASSKRTGVSYEQYF. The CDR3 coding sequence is TGTGCCAGCAGTAAAAGGACAGGGGTCTCCTACGAGCAGTACTTC.

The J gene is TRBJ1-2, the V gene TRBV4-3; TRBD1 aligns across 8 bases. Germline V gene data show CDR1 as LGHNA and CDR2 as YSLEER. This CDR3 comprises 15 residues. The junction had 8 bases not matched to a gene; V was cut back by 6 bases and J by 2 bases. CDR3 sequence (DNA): TGCGCCAGCAGACTCGGGACAGGAGAGAACTATGGCTACACCTTC. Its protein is CASRLGTGENYGYTF.

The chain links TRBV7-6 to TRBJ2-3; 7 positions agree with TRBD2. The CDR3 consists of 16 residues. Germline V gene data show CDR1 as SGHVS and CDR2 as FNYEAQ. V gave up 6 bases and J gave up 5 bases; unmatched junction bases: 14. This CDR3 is CASRSSGAGVRDTQYF. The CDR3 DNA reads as TGTGCCAGCAGATCGTCCGGGGCGGGGGTGAGAGATACGCAGTATTTT.

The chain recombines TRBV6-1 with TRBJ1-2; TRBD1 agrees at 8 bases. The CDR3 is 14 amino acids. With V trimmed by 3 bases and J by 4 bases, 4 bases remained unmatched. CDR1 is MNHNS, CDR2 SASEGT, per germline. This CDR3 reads CASSDTGGGYGYTF. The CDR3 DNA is TGTGCCAGCAGTGATACAGGGGGTGGCTATGGCTACACCTTC.

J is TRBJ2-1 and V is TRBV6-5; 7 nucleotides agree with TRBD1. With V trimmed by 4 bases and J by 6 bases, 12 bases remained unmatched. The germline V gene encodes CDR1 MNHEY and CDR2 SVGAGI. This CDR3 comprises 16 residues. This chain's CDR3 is CASSWYRGRGSNEQFF. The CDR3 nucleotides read TGTGCCAGCAGTTGGTATCGGGGCAGGGGGAGCAATGAGCAGTTCTTC.

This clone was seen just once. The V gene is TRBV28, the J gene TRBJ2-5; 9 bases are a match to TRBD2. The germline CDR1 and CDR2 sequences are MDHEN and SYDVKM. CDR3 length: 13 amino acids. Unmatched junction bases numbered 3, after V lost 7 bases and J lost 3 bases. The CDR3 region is CASIPSGEETQYF. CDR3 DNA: TGTGCCAGCATTCCTAGCGGGGAAGAGACCCAGTACTTC.

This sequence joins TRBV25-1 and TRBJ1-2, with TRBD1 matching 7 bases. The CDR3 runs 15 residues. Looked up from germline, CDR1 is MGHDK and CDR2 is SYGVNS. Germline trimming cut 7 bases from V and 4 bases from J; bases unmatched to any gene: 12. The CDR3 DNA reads TGTGCCAGCACCCCAGGGAGACAGGGAGGCTATGGCTACACCTTC. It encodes CASTPGRQGGYGYTF.

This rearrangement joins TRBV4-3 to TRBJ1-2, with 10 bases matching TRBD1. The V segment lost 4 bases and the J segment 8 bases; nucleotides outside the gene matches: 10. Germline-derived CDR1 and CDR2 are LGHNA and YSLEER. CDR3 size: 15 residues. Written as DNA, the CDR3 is TGCGCCAGCAGCCTAGAACCGGGACAGGGGTTCGGCTACACCTTC. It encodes CASSLEPGQGFGYTF.

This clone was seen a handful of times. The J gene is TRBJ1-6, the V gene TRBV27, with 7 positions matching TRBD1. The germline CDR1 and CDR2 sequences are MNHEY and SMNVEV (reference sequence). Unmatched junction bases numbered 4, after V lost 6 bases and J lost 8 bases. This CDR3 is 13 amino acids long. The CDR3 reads CASSDRVYSPLHF. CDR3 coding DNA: TGTGCCAGCAGCGACAGGGTATATTCACCCCTCCACTTT.

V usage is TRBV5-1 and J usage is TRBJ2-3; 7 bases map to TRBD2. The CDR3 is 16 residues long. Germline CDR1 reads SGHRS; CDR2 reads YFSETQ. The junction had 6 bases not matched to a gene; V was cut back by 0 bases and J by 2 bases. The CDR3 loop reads CASSLESSGTTDTQYF. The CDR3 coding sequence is TGCGCCAGCAGCTTGGAGTCTAGCGGAACCACAGATACGCAGTATTTT.

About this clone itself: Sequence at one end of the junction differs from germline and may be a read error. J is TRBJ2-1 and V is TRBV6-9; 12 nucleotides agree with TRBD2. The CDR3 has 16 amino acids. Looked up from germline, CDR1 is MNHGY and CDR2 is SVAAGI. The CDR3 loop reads CASSYQLAGGYTEQFF. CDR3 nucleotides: TGTGCCAGCAGTTACCAACTAGCGGGGGGATACACTGAGCAGTTCTTC.

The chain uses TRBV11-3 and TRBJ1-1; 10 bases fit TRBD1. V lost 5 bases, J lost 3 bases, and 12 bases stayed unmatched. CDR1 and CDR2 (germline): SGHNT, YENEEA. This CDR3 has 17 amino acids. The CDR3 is CASSPSGQGFGYTEAFF. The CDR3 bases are TGTGCCAGCAGCCCTTCGGGACAGGGGTTTGGGTACACTGAAGCTTTCTTT.

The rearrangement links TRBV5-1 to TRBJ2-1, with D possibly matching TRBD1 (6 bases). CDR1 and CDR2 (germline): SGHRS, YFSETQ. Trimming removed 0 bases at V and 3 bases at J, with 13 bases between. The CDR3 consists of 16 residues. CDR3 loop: CASSLAETGFYNEQFF. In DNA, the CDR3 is TGCGCCAGCAGCTTGGCCGAGACAGGCTTCTACAATGAGCAGTTCTTC.

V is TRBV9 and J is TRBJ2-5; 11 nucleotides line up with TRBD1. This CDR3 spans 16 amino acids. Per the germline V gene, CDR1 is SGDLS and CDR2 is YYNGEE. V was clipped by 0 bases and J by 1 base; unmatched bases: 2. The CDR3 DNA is TGTGCCAGCAGCGTAGGGACAGGGGGCCTCCAAGAGACCCAGTACTTC. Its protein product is CASSVGTGGLQETQYF.